This T cell receptor (beta chain) was found in a study of control samples from healthy donors and cancer patients. Germline V lookup: CDR1 SGHKS, CDR2 YYEKEE (reference sequence). CDR3 length: 12 residues. V was trimmed by 0 bases and J by 10 bases, leaving 8 bases between them. Data came from immunoSEQ multiplex PCR; TCRdb stores just in-frame clones and leaves some out. The sample contains around 250,000 clones, more than 65% of which appear only once. The chain carries TRBV5-5 and TRBJ2-1; D uncertain. Sequencing was performed on PBMCs. This clonotype was sampled from an older woman with lung cancer. The CDR3 region has the DNA TGTGCCAGCAGCTTGGCAGGCTACGAGCAGTTCTTC. This translates into CASSLAGYEQFF.